Listed below are T cell receptor beta chains from one sample, sequenced in a study of long-term antiretroviral therapy in people with HIV. Only in-frame clones appear in the TCRdb table, and some are missing; sequencing was by immunoSEQ multiplex PCR. Here the sample spans around 19,000 clones, approximately 80% being singletons. The specimen was unsorted PBMCs, collected 0.3 years before starting antiretroviral therapy. These receptors all stem from a man aged 45-60 years with HIV. The CDR3 runs from the conserved cysteine through the conserved F or W. A D gene is named only where the DNA matches it firmly. Part of the rows lack a size; the others show once, few, many or a class for expanded clones.

V gene	clone size	J gene	D gene	CDR3 DNA	CDR3 protein
TRBV7-9	.	TRBJ2-7	.	TGTGCCAGCAGCTCCCCGGGAACCTACGAGCAGTACTTC	CASSSPGTYEQYF
TRBV4-3	.	TRBJ2-7	TRBD2	TGCGCCAGCAGTGACGGACTAGCCTCTTACTACGAGCAGTACTTC	CASSDGLASYYEQYF
TRBV10-3	.	TRBJ2-7	.	TGTGCCGTCGGGACTCTCAGCTCCTACGAGCAGTACTTC	CAVGTLSSYEQYF
TRBV7-6	few	TRBJ2-5	.	TGTGCCAGCAGCTTAGAGACCCAAGAGACCCAGTACTTC	CASSLETQETQYF
TRBV25-1	.	TRBJ1-1	.	TGTGCCAGCCGGGACATCCTGGAAGGGAACACTGAAGCTTTCTTT	CASRDILEGNTEAFF
TRBV28	.	TRBJ1-4	.	TGTGCCAGCGGGTCTACGGGCCTCGCAACTAATGAAAAACTGTTTTTT	CASGSTGLATNEKLFF
TRBV19	.	TRBJ1-4	TRBD1	TGTGCCGTACGACAGGGGCCTAATGAAAAACTGTTTTTT	CAVRQGPNEKLFF
TRBV29-1	.	TRBJ2-5	.	TGCAGCGTTGAATTCCGTGGGGGAGAGACCCAGTACTTC	CSVEFRGGETQYF
TRBV7-2	.	TRBJ1-4	.	TGTGCCAGCAGCTCAAGGGTCCTGAATGAAAAACTGTTTTTT	CASSSRVLNEKLFF
TRBV11-2	few	TRBJ1-5	TRBD1	TGTGCCAGCAGCCCAGGGGGAGGGAGGCAGCCCCAGCATTTT	CASSPGGGRQPQHF
TRBV30	.	TRBJ2-1	.	TGTGCCTGGAGCGGGAGCGGAGGCTTCTACAATGAGCAGTTCTTC	CAWSGSGGFYNEQFF